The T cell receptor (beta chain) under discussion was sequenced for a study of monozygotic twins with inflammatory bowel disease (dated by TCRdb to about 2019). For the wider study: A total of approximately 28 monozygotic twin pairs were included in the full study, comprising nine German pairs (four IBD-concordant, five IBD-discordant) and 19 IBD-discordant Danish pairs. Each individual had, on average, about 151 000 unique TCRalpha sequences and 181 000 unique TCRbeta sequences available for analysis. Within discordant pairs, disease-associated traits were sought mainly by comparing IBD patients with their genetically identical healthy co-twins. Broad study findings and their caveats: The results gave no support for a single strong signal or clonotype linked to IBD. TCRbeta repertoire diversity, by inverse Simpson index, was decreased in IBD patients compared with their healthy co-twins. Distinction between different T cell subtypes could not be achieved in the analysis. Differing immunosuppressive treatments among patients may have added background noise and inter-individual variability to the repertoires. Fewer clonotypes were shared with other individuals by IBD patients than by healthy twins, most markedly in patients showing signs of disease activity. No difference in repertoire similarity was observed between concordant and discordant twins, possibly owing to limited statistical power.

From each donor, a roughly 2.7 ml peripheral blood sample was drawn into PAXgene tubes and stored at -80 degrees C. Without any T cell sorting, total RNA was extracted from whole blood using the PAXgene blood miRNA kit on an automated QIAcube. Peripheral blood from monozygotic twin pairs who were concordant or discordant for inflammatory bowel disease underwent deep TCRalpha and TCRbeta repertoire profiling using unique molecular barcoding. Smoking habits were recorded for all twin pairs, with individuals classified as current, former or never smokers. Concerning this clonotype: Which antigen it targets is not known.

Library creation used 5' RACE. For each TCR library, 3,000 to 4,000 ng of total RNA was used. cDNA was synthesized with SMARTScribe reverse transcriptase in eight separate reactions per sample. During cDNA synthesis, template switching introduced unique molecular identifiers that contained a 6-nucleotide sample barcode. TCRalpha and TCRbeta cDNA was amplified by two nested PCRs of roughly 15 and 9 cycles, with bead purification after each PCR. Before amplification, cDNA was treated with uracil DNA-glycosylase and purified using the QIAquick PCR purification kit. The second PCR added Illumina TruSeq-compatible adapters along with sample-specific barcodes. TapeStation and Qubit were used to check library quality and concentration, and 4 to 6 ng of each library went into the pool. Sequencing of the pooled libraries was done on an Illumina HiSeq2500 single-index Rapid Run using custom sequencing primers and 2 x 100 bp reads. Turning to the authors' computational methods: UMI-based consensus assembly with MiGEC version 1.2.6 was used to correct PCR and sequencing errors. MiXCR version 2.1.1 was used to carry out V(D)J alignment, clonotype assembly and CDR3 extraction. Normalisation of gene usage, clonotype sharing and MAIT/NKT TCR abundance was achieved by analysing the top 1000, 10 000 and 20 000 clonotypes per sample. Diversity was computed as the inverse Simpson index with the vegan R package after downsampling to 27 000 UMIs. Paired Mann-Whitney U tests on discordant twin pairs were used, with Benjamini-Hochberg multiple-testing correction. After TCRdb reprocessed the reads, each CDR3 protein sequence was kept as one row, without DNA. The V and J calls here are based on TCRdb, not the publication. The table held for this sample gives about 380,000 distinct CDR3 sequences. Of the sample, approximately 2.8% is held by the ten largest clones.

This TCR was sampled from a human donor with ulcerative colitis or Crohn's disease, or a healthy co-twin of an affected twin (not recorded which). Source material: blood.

The CDR3 corresponds to CASSLNANTGELFF. The V and J segments used are TRBV5-4 and TRBJ2-2. Its CDR3 holds 14 amino acids, cysteine through phenylalanine. Only the protein is on record. For CDR1 and CDR2, the germline V gene (reference sequence) lists SGHNT and YYREEE.